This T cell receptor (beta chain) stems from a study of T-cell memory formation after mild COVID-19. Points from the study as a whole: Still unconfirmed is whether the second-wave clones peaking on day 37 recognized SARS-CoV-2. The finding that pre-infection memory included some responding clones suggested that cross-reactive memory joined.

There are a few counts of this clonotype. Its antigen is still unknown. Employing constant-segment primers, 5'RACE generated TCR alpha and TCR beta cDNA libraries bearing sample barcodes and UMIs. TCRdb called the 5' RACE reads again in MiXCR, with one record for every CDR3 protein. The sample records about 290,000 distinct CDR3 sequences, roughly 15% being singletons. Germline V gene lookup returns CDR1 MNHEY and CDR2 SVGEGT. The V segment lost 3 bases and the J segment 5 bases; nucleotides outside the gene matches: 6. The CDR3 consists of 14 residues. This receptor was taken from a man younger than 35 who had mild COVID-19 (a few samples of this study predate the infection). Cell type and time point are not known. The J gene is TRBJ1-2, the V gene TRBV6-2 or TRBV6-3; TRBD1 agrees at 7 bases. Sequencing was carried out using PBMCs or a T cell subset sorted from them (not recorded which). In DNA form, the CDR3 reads TGTGCCAGCAGTTATGGGACAGTTTTATATGGCTACACCTTC. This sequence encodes CASSYGTVLYGYTF.